This TCR beta chain stems from a study of blood T cell repertoires in COVID-19. Germline V lookup: CDR1 SGHAT, CDR2 FQNNGV. V shed 5 bases and J shed 1 base, with 8 bases lying between them. This CDR3 is built from 13 residues. Assay: immunoSEQ multiplex PCR; the TCRdb copy retains only in-frame clones and omits some. The table shows about 170,000 clones, with more than 70% occurring only once. About this clone itself: The sample contains more than one DNA sequence encoding this CDR3.

The chain couples TRBV11-2 to TRBJ1-1; D is unclear. This receptor was taken from a woman aged 50 to 65 in a cohort exposed to, infected with or recovered from COVID-19 (not recorded which). Material: PBMCs or T cells enriched from blood (not recorded which). CDR3 protein: CASSPRGNTEAFF. The CDR3 DNA reads TGTGCCAGCAGCCCCCGGGGGAACACTGAAGCTTTCTTT.